This is a list of T cell receptor beta chains from one sample in a study of response to subunit inactivated influenza vaccine. In TCRdb, the RT-PCR reads were re-called with MiXCR into one record per CDR3 protein. The sample records about 780,000 distinct CDR3 sequences, less than 20% being singletons. The source material was PBMCs from blood, sampled about 5 days after vaccination. All receptors derive from a man aged 50 to 59 who received an inactivated influenza vaccine. Each CDR3 is given with its conserved first and last residue. Each record gives: D gene, clone size, CDR3 length, J gene, V gene, CDR3 DNA, CDR3 protein. D genes are given only for firm matches. Rows give clone size only sometimes, using once, few, many, or a class for an expanded clone.

-	-	16	TRBJ2-7	TRBV12-3/TRBV12-4	TGTGCCAGCAGTTTAGAACCATTCGACAGAGACTACGAGCAGTACTTC	CASSLEPFDRDYEQYF
-	many	13	TRBJ2-7	TRBV5-1	TGCGCCAGCAGCTTTGAAGAGTCCTACGAGCAGTACTTC	CASSFEESYEQYF
TRBD1	many	15	TRBJ2-7	TRBV12-3/TRBV12-4	TGTGCCAGCAGGCCGGGACAGATGATCACCTACGAGCAGTACTTC	CASRPGQMITYEQYF
-	few	14	TRBJ2-7	TRBV7-9	TGTGCCAGCAGCTTTCTTTCCACTTCCTACGAGCAGTACTTC	CASSFLSTSYEQYF
-	few	14	TRBJ1-1	TRBV12-3/TRBV12-4	TGTGCCAGCAGTCGATCAGGGTTGAACACTGAAGCTTTCTTT	CASSRSGLNTEAFF
TRBD1	many	13	TRBJ2-7	TRBV7-2	TGTGCCAGCAGCCCCTGGGACAGGGTCGAGCAGTACTTC	CASSPWDRVEQYF
TRBD1	-	18	TRBJ2-6	TRBV5-1	TGCGCCAGCAGCACCCCCCGGGACAGGGTAATTGGGGCCAACGTCCTGACTTTC	CASSTPRDRVIGANVLTF
-	few	13	TRBJ2-3	TRBV7-9	TGTGCCAGCAGCCCACGACTCCAAGATACGCAGTATTTT	CASSPRLQDTQYF
-	-	17	TRBJ2-1	TRBV13	TGTGCCAGCAGCTTAGGCCCGTACGGGACCGAGTACAATGAGCAGTTCTTC	CASSLGPYGTEYNEQFF
-	many	14	TRBJ2-5	TRBV12-3/TRBV12-4	TGTGCCAGCAGCCTACGGAGAACCCAAGAGACCCAGTACTTC	CASSLRRTQETQYF
TRBD1	-	15	TRBJ2-7	TRBV5-1	TGCGCCAGCAGCTTGGGAGGGGGCGCATTAAACGAGCAGTACTTC	CASSLGGGALNEQYF
-	-	15	TRBJ1-5	TRBV5-6	TGTGCCAGCAGCTTGTCGGTTTTGGGCAATCAGCCCCAGCATTTT	CASSLSVLGNQPQHF
TRBD2	many	15	TRBJ2-5	TRBV20-1	TGCAGTGCGGTCATAGCGGGGGGTGGTCAAGAGACCCAGTACTTC	CSAVIAGGGQETQYF
-	-	13	TRBJ2-7	TRBV5-1	TGCGCCAGCAGCTGGGACATGTCCTACGAGCAGTACTTC	CASSWDMSYEQYF
-	few	14	TRBJ2-7	TRBV5-1	TGCGCCAGCAGCTTGTGGGGGGCGCCCTACGAGCAGTACTTC	CASSLWGAPYEQYF
-	-	14	TRBJ2-3	TRBV29-1	TGCAGCGTTGGGGGTCAGGTAGCTTTCGATACGCAGTATTTT	CSVGGQVAFDTQYF
-	-	14	TRBJ2-7	TRBV20-1	TGCAGTGCTGCCGTGGGAGCGGGCCCCTACGAGCAGTACTTC	CSAAVGAGPYEQYF
TRBD2	many	14	TRBJ2-5	TRBV5-1	TGTGCCAGCAGCCCCGGGAGGGGCCAAGAGACCCAGTACTTC	CASSPGRGQETQYF
TRBD1	-	13	TRBJ1-1	TRBV12-3/TRBV12-4	TGTGCCAGCAGCTTTCAGGGGGCCACTGAAGCTTTCTTT	CASSFQGATEAFF
TRBD1	-	16	TRBJ1-3	TRBV7-6	TGTGCCAGCAGGGACCCGGGACAGGGCCGTGGAAACACCATATATTTT	CASRDPGQGRGNTIYF
-	few	17	TRBJ2-5	TRBV12-3/TRBV12-4	TGTGCCAGCAGTTTTGATCGCGCCATTCCCAGCCAAGAGACCCAGTACTTC	CASSFDRAIPSQETQYF
TRBD1	few	15	TRBJ2-7	TRBV6-5	TGTGCCAGCAGTTACGCGGCAGGGGGCATCTACGAGCAGTACTTC	CASSYAAGGIYEQYF
-	-	14	TRBJ2-2	TRBV6-5	TGTGCCAGCAGTTACTCGGCAGGGTCCGGGGAGCTGTTTTTT	CASSYSAGSGELFF
TRBD1	-	15	TRBJ2-3	TRBV12-3/TRBV12-4	TGTGCCAGCAGTGGGGGACAGGGGAACACAGATACGCAGTATTTT	CASSGGQGNTDTQYF
-	few	16	TRBJ1-5	TRBV20-1	TGCAGTGCTAGACGTACAGGTTCAGGGGGCAATCAGCCCCAGCATTTT	CSARRTGSGGNQPQHF
-	-	15	TRBJ2-7	TRBV5-1	TGCGCCAGCAGCTTGGATGGGCCGGGGGTTTACGAGCAGTACTTC	CASSLDGPGVYEQYF
-	-	16	TRBJ1-2	TRBV12-3/TRBV12-4	TGTGCCAGCACATCGTCCCGGACACCCCTTTGGTATGGCTACACCTTC	CASTSSRTPLWYGYTF
TRBD2	few	13	TRBJ2-7	TRBV20-1	TGCAGTGCTAGGTTCGGACTAGCGAGCGAGCAGTACTTC	CSARFGLASEQYF
-	few	15	TRBJ2-1	TRBV5-1	TGCGCCAGCTCTCCCGGGACCAACGTCTACAATGAGCAGTTCTTC	CASSPGTNVYNEQFF
-	-	14	TRBJ2-1	TRBV5-1	TGCGCCAGCAGCTTGGAGGGGGGGGCCCTCACGCAGTTCTTC	CASSLEGGALTQFF
-	few	14	TRBJ2-3	TRBV5-5	TGTGCCAGCAGCCTCCAGTCGCTGGTCCCTACGCAGTATTTT	CASSLQSLVPTQYF
-	once	13	TRBJ2-7	TRBV6-1	TGTGCCAGCAGAGAGACTGTCTCCTACGAGCAGTACTTC	CASRETVSYEQYF
-	few	16	TRBJ1-5	TRBV2	TGTGCCAGCAGTGGCACCATGTGGGGGGCATCTCAGCCCCAGCATTTT	CASSGTMWGASQPQHF
-	-	14	TRBJ1-2	TRBV5-6	TGTGCCAGCAGCGGGACAAGGGACTTCTATGGCTACACCTTC	CASSGTRDFYGYTF
TRBD1	-	16	TRBJ1-2	TRBV5-8	TGTGCCAGCAGCTTGGCCGGGACAGGCGACGTTGATGGCTACACCTTC	CASSLAGTGDVDGYTF
-	-	15	TRBJ1-1	TRBV5-1	TGCGCCAGCAGATTCTCGTTGGAGACGAACACTGAAGCTTTCTTT	CASRFSLETNTEAFF
-	few	11	TRBJ2-5	TRBV29-1	TGCAGCGTGATCGACAGAGAGACCCAGTACTTC	CSVIDRETQYF
-	many	13	TRBJ2-7	TRBV5-6	TGTGCCAGCAGCTTGTACAAGACCTACGAGCAGTACTTC	CASSLYKTYEQYF
-	few	14	TRBJ2-6	TRBV7-2	TGTGCCAGCAGTTCCTACAGGAGGGCCAACGTCCTGACTTTC	CASSSYRRANVLTF
TRBD1	-	12	TRBJ1-1	TRBV29-1	TGCAGCGTTCGACAGGGGGGAATGGAAGCTTTCTTT	CSVRQGGMEAFF